A single sample gave rise to the 17 T cell receptor beta chains below, sequenced in a study of blood T cell repertoires in COVID-19. Measured with immunoSEQ multiplex PCR; TCRdb has only the in-frame clones, and not every one. The repertoire has 120,000 to 150,000 clones, more than 80% of them found once; the top ten carry under 9.5%. The sample consisted of peripheral blood. The receptors were sampled from an elderly woman in a cohort sampled during active or convalescent COVID-19.

V gene TRBV6-1 combines with J gene TRBJ1-1, with D tentatively TRBD1 (6 bases). CDR3 length: 16 amino acids. V dropped 4 bases and J dropped 4 bases, with 19 bases sitting between them. CDR1 MNHNS and CDR2 SASEGT come from the germline V gene. The CDR3 DNA reads TGTGCCAGCAGTGTCTACAGGGTGGGTGATCGCACTGAAGCTTTCTTT. Translating gives CASSVYRVGDRTEAFF.

This clone was seen only a few times. The CDR3 nucleotides are TGTGCCAGCAGCGATGACCCGGGGGTATACAATGAGCAGTTCTTC. The encoded protein is CASSDDPGVYNEQFF. The chain recombines TRBV7-3 with TRBJ2-1, with a tentative D call TRBD2 (6 bases). The V and J ends lost 5 bases and 4 bases respectively, with 15 bases between them. The CDR3 spans 15 residues. The V gene's germline CDR1 is SGHTA and CDR2 FQGTGA.

The chain combines TRBV10-3 with TRBJ1-4, with 7 nucleotides matching TRBD1. V shed 3 bases and J 8 bases; nucleotides not matched to a gene: 12. This CDR3 region has 16 residues. Germline CDR1 and CDR2: ENHRY and SYGVKD. The CDR3 region is CAISEARTGGDEKLFF. The CDR3 DNA is TGTGCCATCAGTGAAGCCCGGACAGGCGGGGACGAAAAACTGTTTTTT.

The CDR3 spells CASSQRQGDVETQYF. CDR3 in DNA: TGTGCCAGCTCACAAAGACAGGGAGACGTGGAGACCCAGTACTTC. The V call is TRBV18, the J call TRBJ2-5; 7 bases match TRBD1. J lost 5 bases, V lost 4 bases, and 10 bases had no gene match. The germline V gene has CDR1 KGHSH and CDR2 LQKENI. The CDR3 length is 15 residues.

The V and J genes are TRBV19 and TRBJ1-2; TRBD1 matches at 7 bases. The junction had 10 bases not matched to a gene; V was cut back by 5 bases and J by 4 bases. The CDR3 totals 15 residues. Germline V gene lookup returns CDR1 LNHDA and CDR2 SQIVND (reference sequence). The CDR3 reads CASSPQEGGAYGYTF. CDR3 bases: TGTGCCAGTAGTCCCCAGGAAGGGGGCGCCTATGGCTACACCTTC.

The gene calls are TRBV2 and TRBJ2-5, with D possibly being TRBD2 (6 bases). The CDR3 consists of 13 residues. Trimming shortened V by 6 bases and J by 5 bases, and 13 bases separated the two germline ends. Germline CDR1 SNHLY, CDR2 FYNNEI. Here the CDR3 DNA reads TGTGCCAGCAGGGGACTGGCTGGCGAGACCCAGTACTTC. As protein: CASRGLAGETQYF.

The chain couples TRBV3-1 (or the pseudogene TRBV3-2) to TRBJ2-7; possibly TRBD1 for D (7 bases). Trimming took 4 bases from V and 7 from J, leaving 20 bases between them. CDR1 and CDR2 from the germline V gene are LGHDT and YNNKEL (reference sequence). The CDR3 totals 15 residues. CDR3: CASSPGGQILGEQYF. As DNA, the CDR3 is TGTGCCAGCAGCCCAGGGGGGCAGATCTTGGGGGAGCAGTACTTC.

The genes are TRBV14 and TRBJ2-7, with 7 nucleotides matching TRBD1. CDR1 and CDR2 from the germline V gene are SGHDN and FVKESK. With 0 bases clipped from V and 4 bases from J, the junction kept 3 bases outside the gene matches. The CDR3 loop spans 14 amino acids. CDR3 coding DNA: TGTGCCAGCAGCCAAGAGGGACAGCCGTACGAGCAGTACTTC. Its protein is CASSQEGQPYEQYF.

In DNA, the CDR3 is TGTGCCAGCAGGCGACTAGCGGGGGTCGATACCGGGGAGCTGTTTTTT. This codes for CASRRLAGVDTGELFF. The genes are TRBV6-6 and TRBJ2-2, with 12 bases matching TRBD2. The CDR3 runs to 16 residues. CDR1 is MNHNY, CDR2 SVGAGI, per germline (reference sequence). Unmatched junction bases numbered 7, after V lost 6 bases and J lost 5 bases.

V usage is TRBV7-6 and J usage is TRBJ1-3; possible D gene TRBD1, 6 bases. V dropped 5 bases and J dropped 2 bases, with 13 bases sitting between them. CDR1 and CDR2 from the germline V gene are SGHVS and FNYEAQ. The CDR3 has 15 amino acids. The CDR3 spells CASSRNRDPGNTIYF. Here the CDR3 DNA reads TGTGCCAGCAGCCGGAACAGGGATCCTGGAAACACCATATATTTT. The full variable domain, with the rest looked up from reference TRBV7-6 and TRBJ1-3, is GAGVSQSPRYKVTKRGQDVALRCDPISGHVSLYWYRQALGQGPEFLTYFNYEAQQDKSGLPNDRFSAERPEGSISTLTIQRTEQRDSAMYRCASSRNRDPGNTIYFGEGSWLTVV.

The chain combines TRBV19 with TRBJ1-1; D is perhaps TRBD1 (6 bases). V lost 3 bases, J lost 1 base, and 9 bases lay in between. This CDR3 comprises 14 residues. Germline V gene sequence: CDR1 LNHDA, CDR2 SQIVND (reference sequence). CDR3 sequence reads: CASSIGGANTEAFF. The CDR3 nucleotides read TGTGCCAGTAGTATCGGGGGGGCGAACACTGAAGCTTTCTTT.

The rearrangement links TRBV7-2 to TRBJ1-3; D may be TRBD1 (5 bases). V was trimmed by 4 bases and J by 0 bases, leaving 13 bases between them. The CDR3 sequence is 16 residues long. The germline V gene has CDR1 SGHTA and CDR2 FQGNSA. CDR3 loop: CASSSQGVFSGNTIYF. In DNA, the CDR3 is TGTGCCAGCAGCTCTCAAGGGGTTTTCTCTGGAAACACCATATATTTT.

The rearrangement joins TRBV10-3 to TRBJ2-1; TRBD2 matches 12 bases. V trimming: 0 bases; J trimming: 5 bases; junction bases outside the gene matches: 5. Germline values: CDR1 ENHRY, CDR2 SYGVKD. The CDR3 sequence is 17 residues long. CDR3 nucleotides: TGTGCCATCAGTGAGTCGGCTAGCGGGGGGGGCAACAATGAGCAGTTCTTC. As protein: CAISESASGGGNNEQFF.

This chain joins TRBV7-8 and TRBJ2-1; TRBD1 matches 10 bases. Trimming cost V 1 base and J 7 bases; bases outside gene matches: 10. The germline CDR1 and CDR2 sequences are SGHVS and FQNEAQ. CDR3 length equals 17 residues. CDR3 protein: CASSLVQGQGSRNEQFF. The DNA for the CDR3 is TGTGCCAGCAGCTTAGTGCAGGGACAGGGGAGTCGGAATGAGCAGTTCTTC.

This sequence joins TRBV7-8 and TRBJ1-4; 9 nucleotides match TRBD1. The CDR3 is made up of 16 amino acids. Germline CDR1 is SGHVS and CDR2 is FQNEAQ. With V trimmed by 5 bases and J by 8 bases, 12 bases remained unmatched. The CDR3 nucleotides read TGTGCCAGCAGCGAGAGACCGGGACAGGGATGGGAAAAACTGTTTTTT. Amino acid sequence: CASSERPGQGWEKLFF.

The chain recombines TRBV9 with TRBJ2-3; 7 bases align to TRBD1. The CDR3 consists of 17 residues. The germline V gene has CDR1 SGDLS and CDR2 YYNGEE. With 0 bases clipped from V and 0 bases from J, the junction kept 7 bases outside the gene matches. In DNA, the CDR3 is TGTGCCAGCAGCGTAGCTTTCGGGACAGCCAGCACAGATACGCAGTATTTT. Its translation: CASSVAFGTASTDTQYF. The full variable domain, its missing parts supplied by reference TRBV9 and TRBJ2-3, is DSGVTQTPKHLITATGQRVTLRCSPRSGDLSVYWYQQSLDQGLQFLIQYYNGEERAKGNILERFSAQQFPDLHSELNLSSLELGDSALYFCASSVAFGTASTDTQYFGPGTRLTVL.

The V and J genes are TRBV2 and TRBJ2-7; a possible D gene is TRBD1 (6 bases). The CDR3 sequence is 14 residues long. V lost 5 bases to trimming and J lost 4 bases, with 15 bases between them. Germline-derived CDR1 and CDR2 are SNHLY and FYNNEI. The CDR3 spells CASSRFHREYEQYF. CDR3 DNA: TGTGCCAGCAGTCGATTTCACAGGGAATACGAGCAGTACTTC.